This T cell receptor beta chain comes out of a study of OX40 agonist ivuxolimab in advanced cancers. Germline V CDR1 and CDR2: KGHSH, LQKENI. There are 14 residues in the CDR3. Between the trimmed V and J ends, which lost 2 bases and 4 bases, there was a span of 11 bases. Produced via immunoSEQ multiplex PCR; TCRdb's table is partial and in-frame only. The sample has 62,000 or so clones; about 89% are singletons. V is TRBV18 and J is TRBJ1-1, with a weak D call TRBD1 (5 bases). Sequenced here: CD4+ or CD8+ T cells sorted from blood, sampled in a trial of the OX40 agonist ivuxolimab. This sequence originates from an adult with an advanced solid tumor such as melanoma, head and neck, liver or kidney cancer. The CDR3 sequence is CASSPRGDGTEAFF. CDR3 DNA: TGTGCCAGCTCACCAAGGGGCGATGGCACTGAAGCTTTCTTT.